This TCR beta chain was sequenced for a study of T cells in Graves' hyperthyroidism and ophthalmopathy. Looked up from germline, CDR1 is MNHEY and CDR2 is SVGEGT. Trimming left V 8 bases short and J 2 bases short, with 10 bases between. The CDR3 totals 13 residues. Amplified TCR beta CDR3 regions derived from RNA transcripts. The HTBI primer set was used in a first-round RT-PCR of the TCR CDR3. TCRdb redid the calling of the multiplex PCR reads with MiXCR, one entry per CDR3 protein. The table has about 350,000 distinct CDR3 sequences, around 15% seen once. This clonotype was observed at least ten times.

J is TRBJ1-5 and V is TRBV6-2 or TRBV6-3; D not resolved. The sequence was obtained from an older woman with Graves' ophthalmopathy. Sequencing was performed on blood. The CDR3 is CASGPQGNQPQHF. The DNA for the CDR3 is TGTGCCAGCGGGCCCCAGGGCAATCAGCCCCAGCATTTT.